Reported below is one T cell receptor (beta chain). Its antigen remains unknown. Trimming took off 0 bases at V and 7 bases at J, with 7 bases between the two ends. This CDR3 is built from 13 residues. Germline loops: CDR1 SGDLS, CDR2 YYNGEE. Full-length variable regions came from constant-region reverse primers plus semi-nested Nested Universal Primer A PCR. Using its own MiXCR run on the 5' RACE reads, TCRdb lists one record per CDR3 protein. The sample carries about 41,000 distinct CDR3 sequences, less than 30% recorded once. Study results and caveats: Tumor Tregs overlapped most with tumor, then blood, naive CD4+ cells. The larger-cohort validation was restricted to a single TCR beta V-J rearrangement rather than whole repertoires.

Sequenced: memory CD4+ T cells sorted from a lymph node. Subset given: memory CD4+ T cells, CD4+CD45RO+CD25-. The chain recombines TRBV9 with TRBJ2-2; D is unclear. The receptor was isolated from a female donor with breast cancer. CDR3 in amino acids: CASSVGGLGELFF. CDR3 nucleotide sequence: TGTGCCAGCAGCGTAGGCGGTCTCGGGGAGCTGTTTTTT.